A selection of T cell receptor beta chains follows, all from one sample in a study of blood T cell repertoires in COVID-19. The table came from immunoSEQ multiplex PCR; TCRdb's copy has only in-frame clones and leaves some out. The repertoire includes a few hundred thousand clones, over 75% of them detected once, and more than 2% sits in the top ten. Sequencing was done on a sample of peripheral blood. These receptors were collected from a woman in her sixties or seventies with COVID-19, enrolled during active disease. The CDR3 runs from the conserved cysteine through the conserved F or W. Each record gives: V gene, J gene, clone size, D gene, CDR3 length, CDR3 DNA, CDR3 protein. A D gene is named only where the DNA matches it firmly. Clone size is shown for a subset of rows, as once, few, many or a class of expanded clone.

TRBV5-5	TRBJ1-2	NA	TRBD1	16	TGTGCCAGCAGCTCCGGGACAGGGGGCTTGGGAGGTGGCTACACCTTC	CASSSGTGGLGGGYTF
TRBV19	TRBJ2-7	few	NA	15	TGTGCCAGTAGTACGTGGGGGGGGCCCTCCTACGAGCAGTACTTC	CASSTWGGPSYEQYF
TRBV5-1	TRBJ1-4	NA	TRBD1	15	TGCGCCAGCAGCTTGTACGGGACAGGGGAGGAAAAACTGTTTTTT	CASSLYGTGEEKLFF
TRBV18	TRBJ1-1	NA	TRBD1	13	TGTGCCAGCTCAGCCGAACAGGGGACTGAAGCTTTCTTT	CASSAEQGTEAFF
TRBV29-1	TRBJ2-3	few	TRBD2	15	TGCAGCGTGGGGACTAGCGGGGGGGTCACAGATACGCAGTATTTT	CSVGTSGGVTDTQYF
TRBV7-3	TRBJ1-2	NA	TRBD1	15	TGTGCCAGCAGCGCAATGGGACAGGGGCCTTCCGGCTACACCTTC	CASSAMGQGPSGYTF
TRBV7-7	TRBJ2-2	few	NA	18	TGTGCTAGCAGCTCAGGACTAACCCCGGCGGGGAACACCGGGGAGCTGTTTTTT	CASSSGLTPAGNTGELFF
TRBV2	TRBJ1-3	NA	NA	14	TGTGCCAGCAGTCAGGGGATCTCTGGAAACACCATATATTTT	CASSQGISGNTIYF
TRBV12-3/TRBV12-4	TRBJ1-1	NA	NA	12	TGTGCCAGCAGCTCCGGGGGGACTGAAGCTTTCTTT	CASSSGGTEAFF
TRBV10-3	TRBJ1-2	once	TRBD1	14	TGTGCCATCAGGGGGTGGACAGGGAACTATGGCTACACCTTC	CAIRGWTGNYGYTF
TRBV5-1	TRBJ2-1	once	TRBD2	15	TGCGCCAGCAGCGTCGGGACTAGCCTCTACAATGAGCAGTTCTTC	CASSVGTSLYNEQFF
TRBV6-5	TRBJ1-2	NA	NA	13	TGTGCCAGCAGTTACTCGGCGAGGGTTGGCTACACCTTC	CASSYSARVGYTF
TRBV7-9	TRBJ1-6	NA	NA	16	TGTGCCAGCAGCGGAGCACTAGGCATCTATAATTCACCCCTCCACTTT	CASSGALGIYNSPLHF
TRBV14	TRBJ1-2	NA	TRBD1	14	TGTGCCAGCAGCCAAGGGGGGACAGTCTATGGCTACACCTTC	CASSQGGTVYGYTF
TRBV5-1	TRBJ1-1	NA	NA	14	TGCGCCAGCAGCAGATCAGGGCCGTTGGCTGAAGCTTTCTTT	CASSRSGPLAEAFF
TRBV30	TRBJ2-1	NA	NA	13	TGTGCCTGGAGACAAACGCGGGTCCATGAGCAGTTCTTC	CAWRQTRVHEQFF
TRBV5-4	TRBJ2-7	NA	TRBD2	17	TGTGCCAGCAGCTCATCGACACTAGCGGGAGGGTCCTACGAGCAGTACTTC	CASSSSTLAGGSYEQYF
TRBV7-9	TRBJ1-5	NA	TRBD1	13	TGTGCCAGCAGCAGACAGGGACTTGAGCCCCAGCATTTT	CASSRQGLEPQHF
TRBV19	TRBJ1-1	NA	TRBD1	14	TGTGCCAGTAGTAACCTCCAGGGGGGCACTGAAGCTTTCTTT	CASSNLQGGTEAFF
TRBV30	TRBJ2-3	NA	TRBD2	16	TGTGCCTGGAGTTCAGGGACGGGAGGGCCGGCAGATACGCAGTATTTT	CAWSSGTGGPADTQYF
TRBV13	TRBJ1-1	NA	TRBD1	16	TGTGCCAGCGGTTCGGGGACAGGACTTATGAACACTGAAGCTTTCTTT	CASGSGTGLMNTEAFF
TRBV5-6	TRBJ2-7	NA	NA	17	TGTGCCAGCAGCTCCGCCCGCGGCCAGCGGGTGAACTACGAGCAGTACTTC	CASSSARGQRVNYEQYF
TRBV6-2/TRBV6-3	TRBJ2-1	NA	TRBD2	15	TGTGCCAGCAGCAAGACTAGCGGGGAATACAATGAGCAGTTCTTC	CASSKTSGEYNEQFF
TRBV7-6	TRBJ1-3	NA	NA	11	TGTGCCAGTCAATCTGGAAACACCATATATTTT	CASQSGNTIYF
TRBV5-4	TRBJ2-7	NA	TRBD2	14	TGTGCCAGCAGGACTAGCGGGGCATCCTACGAGCAGTACTTC	CASRTSGASYEQYF
TRBV11-1	TRBJ2-7	NA	TRBD2	13	TGTGCCAGCAGATACGGAACTAGCGACGAGCAGTACTTC	CASRYGTSDEQYF
TRBV27	TRBJ1-3	NA	NA	16	TGTGCCAGCAGTTTGGGCCAGGGTGACCCTGGAAACACCATATATTTT	CASSLGQGDPGNTIYF
TRBV24-1	TRBJ2-1	NA	NA	15	TGTGCCACCAGTGTTTCAAGCGGAGCCTACAATGAGCAGTTCTTC	CATSVSSGAYNEQFF
TRBV5-4	TRBJ1-1	NA	NA	14	TGTGCCAGCAGTACCGGGGCCGGGGGCACTGAAGCTTTCTTT	CASSTGAGGTEAFF
TRBV11-3	TRBJ2-7	NA	TRBD1	13	TGTGCCAGCAGCTTACAGACAGGGGTCGAGCAGTACTTC	CASSLQTGVEQYF
TRBV7-2	TRBJ1-3	NA	TRBD1	14	TGTGCCAGCAGCTTGACAGGGGTTGGAAACACCATATATTTT	CASSLTGVGNTIYF
TRBV9	TRBJ1-3	NA	NA	17	TGTGCCAGCAGCGTAGCGGCAGCGATTTACTCTGGAAACACCATATATTTT	CASSVAAAIYSGNTIYF
TRBV19	TRBJ1-2	NA	NA	13	TGTGCCAGTAGTATAACAGGGAACTATGGCTACACCTTC	CASSITGNYGYTF
TRBV7-2	TRBJ2-7	NA	NA	14	TGTGCCAGCAGCACGCGGGTCCCCTCCTACGAGCAGTACTTC	CASSTRVPSYEQYF
TRBV11-3	TRBJ1-2	NA	NA	16	TGTGCCAGCAGCTTCTCCCGGGACATGCAACACTATGGCTACACCTTC	CASSFSRDMQHYGYTF